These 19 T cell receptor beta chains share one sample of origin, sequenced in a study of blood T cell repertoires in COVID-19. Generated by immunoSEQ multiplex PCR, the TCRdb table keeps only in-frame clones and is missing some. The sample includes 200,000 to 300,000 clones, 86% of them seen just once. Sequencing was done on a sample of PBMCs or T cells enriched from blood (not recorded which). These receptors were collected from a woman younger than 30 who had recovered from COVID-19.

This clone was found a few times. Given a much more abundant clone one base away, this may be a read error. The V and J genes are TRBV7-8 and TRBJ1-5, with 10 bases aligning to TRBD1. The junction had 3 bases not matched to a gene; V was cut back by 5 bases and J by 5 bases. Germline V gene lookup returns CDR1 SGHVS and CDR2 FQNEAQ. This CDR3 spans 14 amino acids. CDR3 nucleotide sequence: TGTGCCAGCAGCCTGGACAGGGGGGATCAGCCCCAGCATTTT. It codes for CASSLDRGDQPQHF.

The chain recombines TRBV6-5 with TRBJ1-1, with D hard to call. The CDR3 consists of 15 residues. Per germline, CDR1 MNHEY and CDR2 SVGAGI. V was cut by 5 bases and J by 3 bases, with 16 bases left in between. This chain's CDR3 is CASSPLFSDYTEAFF. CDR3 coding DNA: TGTGCCAGCAGTCCCTTATTCAGTGACTACACTGAAGCTTTCTTT.

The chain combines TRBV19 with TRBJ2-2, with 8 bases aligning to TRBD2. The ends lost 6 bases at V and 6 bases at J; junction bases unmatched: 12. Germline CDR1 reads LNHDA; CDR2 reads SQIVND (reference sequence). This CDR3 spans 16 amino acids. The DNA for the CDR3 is TGTGCCAGTAGCAAAGCAGGACTAGCTTTTTCCGGGGAGCTGTTTTTT. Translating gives CASSKAGLAFSGELFF.

The CDR3 region has the DNA TGTGCCAGCAGTGGACGCGAGCGGGATGGAGATACGCAGTATTTT. It is translated as CASSGRERDGDTQYF. The gene calls are TRBV27 and TRBJ2-3; 7 nucleotides match TRBD2. Germline loops: CDR1 MNHEY, CDR2 SMNVEV (reference sequence). There are 15 residues in the CDR3. V lost 5 bases and J lost 5; bases outside the gene matches: 10.

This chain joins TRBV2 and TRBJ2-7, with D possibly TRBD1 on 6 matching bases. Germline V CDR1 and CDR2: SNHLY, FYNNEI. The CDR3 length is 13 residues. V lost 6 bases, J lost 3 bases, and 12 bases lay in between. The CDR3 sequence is CASRTLTGYEQYF. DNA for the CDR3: TGTGCCAGCAGGACCCTGACAGGCTACGAGCAGTACTTC.

The CDR3 DNA follows: TGTGCCAGCGGATCGGGTTCCCGTAGTTCACCCCTCCACTTT. It codes for CASGSGSRSSPLHF. The V and J genes are TRBV4-2 and TRBJ1-6, with D uncertain. V lost 8 bases, J lost 9 bases, and 17 bases lay in between. The CDR3 consists of 14 residues. Germline CDR1 LGHNA, CDR2 YNFKEQ.

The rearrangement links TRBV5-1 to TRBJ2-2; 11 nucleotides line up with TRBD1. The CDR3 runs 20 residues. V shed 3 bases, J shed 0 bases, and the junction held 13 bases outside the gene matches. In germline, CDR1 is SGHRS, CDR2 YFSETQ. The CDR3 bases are TGCGCCAGCAGCTGGACAGGGGGCCAAGGTCATCTCGCGAACACCGGGGAGCTGTTTTTT. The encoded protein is CASSWTGGQGHLANTGELFF.

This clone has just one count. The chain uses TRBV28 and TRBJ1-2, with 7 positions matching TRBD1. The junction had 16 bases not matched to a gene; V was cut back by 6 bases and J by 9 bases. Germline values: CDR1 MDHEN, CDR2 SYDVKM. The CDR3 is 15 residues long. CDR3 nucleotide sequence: TGTGCCAGCAGCCCCGTTGGAGGGGGCATCGGGAGCTACACCTTC. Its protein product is CASSPVGGGIGSYTF.

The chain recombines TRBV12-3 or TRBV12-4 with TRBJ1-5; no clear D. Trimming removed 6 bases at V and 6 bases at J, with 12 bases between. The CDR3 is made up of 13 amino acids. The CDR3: CASRDRAGQPQHF. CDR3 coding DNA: TGTGCCAGCAGAGATAGGGCGGGTCAGCCCCAGCATTTT.

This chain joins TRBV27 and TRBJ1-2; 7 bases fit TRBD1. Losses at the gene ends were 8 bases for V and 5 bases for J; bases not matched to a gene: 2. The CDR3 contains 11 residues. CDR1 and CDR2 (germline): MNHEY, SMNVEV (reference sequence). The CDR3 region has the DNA TGTGCCAGCGGGGGACAGTATGGCTACACCTTC. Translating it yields CASGGQYGYTF.

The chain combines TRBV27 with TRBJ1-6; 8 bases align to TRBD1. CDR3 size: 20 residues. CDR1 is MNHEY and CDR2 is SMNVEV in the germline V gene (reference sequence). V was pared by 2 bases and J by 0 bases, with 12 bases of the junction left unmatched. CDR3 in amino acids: CASSLRVRTGTSSYNSPLHF. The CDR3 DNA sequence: TGTGCCAGCAGTTTAAGGGTCCGGACAGGGACGAGCTCCTATAATTCACCCCTCCACTTT.

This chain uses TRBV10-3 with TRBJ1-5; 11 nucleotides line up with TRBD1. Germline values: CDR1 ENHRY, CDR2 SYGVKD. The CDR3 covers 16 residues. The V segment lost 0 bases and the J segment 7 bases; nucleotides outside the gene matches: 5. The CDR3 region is CAISESWGQGVQPQHF. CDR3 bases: TGTGCCATCAGTGAGTCCTGGGGACAGGGGGTGCAGCCCCAGCATTTT.

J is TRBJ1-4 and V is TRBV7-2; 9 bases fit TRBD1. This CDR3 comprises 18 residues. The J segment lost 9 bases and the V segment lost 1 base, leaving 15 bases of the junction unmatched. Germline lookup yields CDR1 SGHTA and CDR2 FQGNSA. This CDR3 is CASSLGTGTGPRVKKLFF. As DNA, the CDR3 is TGTGCCAGCAGCTTAGGCACCGGGACAGGGCCCCGGGTGAAAAAACTGTTTTTT. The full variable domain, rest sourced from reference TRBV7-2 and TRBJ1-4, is GAGVSQSPSNKVTEKGKDVELRCDPISGHTALYWYRQSLGQGLEFLIYFQGNSAPDKSGLPSDRFSAERTGGSVSTLTIQRTQQEDSAVYLCASSLGTGTGPRVKKLFFGSGTQLSVL.

CDR3 coding DNA: TGTGCCAGCAGTCCAGGGGTGGTGAACACTGAAGCTTTCTTT. Translation gives CASSPGVVNTEAFF. This chain joins TRBV28 and TRBJ1-1; a possible D gene is TRBD1 (6 bases). CDR3 length: 14 residues. V gave up 5 bases and J gave up 0 bases, with 10 bases separating them. CDR1 is MDHEN, CDR2 SYDVKM, per germline.

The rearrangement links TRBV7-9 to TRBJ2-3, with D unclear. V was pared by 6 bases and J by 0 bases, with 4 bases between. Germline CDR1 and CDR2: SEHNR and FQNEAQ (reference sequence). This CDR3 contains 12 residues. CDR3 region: CASSYSTDTQYF. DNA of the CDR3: TGTGCCAGCAGTTATAGCACAGATACGCAGTATTTT.

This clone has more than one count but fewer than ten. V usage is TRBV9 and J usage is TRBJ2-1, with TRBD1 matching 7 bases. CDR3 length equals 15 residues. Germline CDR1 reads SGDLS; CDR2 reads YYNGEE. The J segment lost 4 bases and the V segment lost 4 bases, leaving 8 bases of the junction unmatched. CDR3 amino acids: CASSTSTGSYNEQFF. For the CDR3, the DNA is TGTGCCAGCAGCACCTCGACAGGGTCATACAATGAGCAGTTCTTC.

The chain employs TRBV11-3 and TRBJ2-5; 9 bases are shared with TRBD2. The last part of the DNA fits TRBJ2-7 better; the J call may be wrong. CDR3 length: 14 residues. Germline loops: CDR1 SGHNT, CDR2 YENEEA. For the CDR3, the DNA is TGTGCCAGCAGCATACTAGCGGGCTCCTACGAGCAGTACTTC. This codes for CASSILAGSYEQYF.

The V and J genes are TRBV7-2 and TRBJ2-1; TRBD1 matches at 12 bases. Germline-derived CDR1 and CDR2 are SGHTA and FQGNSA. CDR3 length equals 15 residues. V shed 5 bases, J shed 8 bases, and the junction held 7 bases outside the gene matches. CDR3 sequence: CASSSGTGGRYEQFF. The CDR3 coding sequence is TGTGCCAGCAGCAGCGGGACAGGGGGCCGCTATGAGCAGTTCTTC.

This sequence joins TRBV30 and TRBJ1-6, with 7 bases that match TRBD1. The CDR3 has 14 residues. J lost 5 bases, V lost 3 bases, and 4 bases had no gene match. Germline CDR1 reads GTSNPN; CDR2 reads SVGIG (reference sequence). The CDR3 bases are TGTGCCTGGAGCCTGGGACAGAATAATTCACCCCTCCACTTT. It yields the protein CAWSLGQNNSPLHF. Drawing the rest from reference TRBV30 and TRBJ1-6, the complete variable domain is SQTIHQWPATLVQPVGSPLSLECTVEGTSNPNLYWYRQAAGRGLQLLFYSVGIGQISSEVPQNLSASRPQDRQFILSSKKLLLSDSGFYLCAWSLGQNNSPLHFGNGTRLTVT.